A single sample is the source of the 12 T cell receptor beta chains below, sequenced in a study of T cell changes during pregnancy in multiple sclerosis. TCRdb's copy holds only in-frame clones and misses some; the assay was immunoSEQ multiplex PCR. The sample yields tens of thousands of clones, about 92% seen once. Sequencing was performed on peripheral blood, taken after pregnancy. These receptor sequences come from a female donor with multiple sclerosis, enrolled in a pregnancy study.

This chain uses TRBV30 with TRBJ1-6; 9 bases fit TRBD1. Germline CDR1 reads GTSNPN; CDR2 reads SVGIG (reference sequence). This CDR3 has 17 amino acids. J was trimmed by 2 bases and V by 0 bases; bases with no gene match: 5. For the CDR3, the DNA is TGTGCCTGGAGTGTGACCGGGACAGGGACCTATAATTCACCCCTCCACTTT. Encoded protein: CAWSVTGTGTYNSPLHF.

The J gene is TRBJ2-7, the V gene TRBV7-2, with 10 bases matching TRBD2. Looked up from germline, CDR1 is SGHTA and CDR2 is FQGNSA. The trim removed 5 bases at V and 5 bases at J, leaving 6 bases unmatched. This CDR3 contains 14 residues. In DNA, the CDR3 is TGTGCCAGCAGCCCTAGCGGGAGAAACAACGAGCAGTACTTC. Translating gives CASSPSGRNNEQYF.

Turning to this clone: This sample includes further DNA sequences coding for the same CDR3. CDR3 DNA: TGCAGCGTTGGCCAGGGAGGAACTGAAGCTTTCTTT. This sequence encodes CSVGQGGTEAFF. The chain uses TRBV29-1 and TRBJ1-1; possibly TRBD1 for D (5 bases). Germline lookup yields CDR1 SQVTM and CDR2 ANQGSEA. The CDR3 extends over 12 amino acids. Trimming removed 4 bases at V and 5 bases at J, with 11 bases between.

CDR3 region: CASRLTSSHTGELFF. The CDR3 coding sequence is TGTGCCAGCAGGCTGACTAGCAGTCACACCGGGGAGCTGTTTTTT. This rearrangement joins TRBV2 to TRBJ2-2; 7 positions agree with TRBD2. V was pared by 6 bases and J by 3 bases, with 7 bases of the junction left unmatched. This CDR3 has 15 amino acids. Germline V gene lookup returns CDR1 SNHLY and CDR2 FYNNEI.

The V and J genes are TRBV27 and TRBJ2-1, with no clear D. Trimming took 3 bases from V and 2 from J, leaving 5 bases between them. The CDR3 contains 13 residues. The germline CDR1 and CDR2 sequences are MNHEY and SMNVEV (reference sequence). CDR3 coding DNA: TGTGCCAGCAGTTTTAGAGCCTACAATGAGCAGTTCTTC. Its protein is CASSFRAYNEQFF.

This chain links TRBV2 with TRBJ2-7, with D perhaps matching TRBD2 (6 bases). Per germline, CDR1 SNHLY and CDR2 FYNNEI. With 6 bases removed from V and 2 bases from J, the gap between germline ends came to 17 bases. This CDR3 has 15 residues. The CDR3 here is CASRPTSLKPYEQYF. CDR3 in DNA: TGTGCCAGCAGGCCCACTAGCCTCAAACCCTACGAGCAGTACTTC.

The chain joins TRBV27 to TRBJ2-7; the D gene is possibly TRBD1 (6 bases). Germline CDR1 reads MNHEY; CDR2 reads SMNVEV (reference sequence). V shed 6 bases and J shed 3 bases, with 12 bases lying between them. CDR3 length: 13 amino acids. CDR3 amino acids: CASRTLDSYEQYF. In DNA form, the CDR3 reads TGTGCCAGCAGAACGCTGGACAGCTACGAGCAGTACTTC.

The rearrangement joins TRBV19 to TRBJ1-5; D possibly corresponds to TRBD1 (6 bases). Germline-derived CDR1 and CDR2 are LNHDA and SQIVND (reference sequence). The CDR3 totals 14 residues. V lost 5 bases to trimming and J lost 7 bases, with 15 bases between them. Here the CDR3 reads CASSLTGSEQPQHF. CDR3 sequence (DNA): TGTGCCAGTAGTCTCACAGGGTCCGAACAGCCCCAGCATTTT.

DNA of the CDR3: TGTGCCAGCATGGAGCAGGGCAAAGGGTACACTGAAGCTTTCTTT. Translating it yields CASMEQGKGYTEAFF. The chain recombines TRBV27 with TRBJ1-1; D is possibly TRBD1 (5 bases). The germline V gene encodes CDR1 MNHEY and CDR2 SMNVEV (reference sequence). Trimming left V 7 bases short and J 3 bases short, with 18 bases between. The CDR3 extends over 15 amino acids.

The chain is built from TRBV10-2 and TRBJ2-2; no firm D call. V lost 7 bases and J lost 0, with 6 bases in between. The CDR3 covers 13 residues. The germline CDR1 and CDR2 sequences are WSHSY and SAAADI. DNA for the CDR3: TGCGCCAGCATAAACACGAACACCGGGGAGCTGTTTTTT. Protein product: CASINTNTGELFF.

The genes are TRBV29-1 and TRBJ2-3; 9 bases fit TRBD1. The germline CDR1 and CDR2 sequences are SQVTM and ANQGSEA. The CDR3 is 15 residues long. V shed 7 bases and J 2 bases; nucleotides not matched to a gene: 10. The DNA for the CDR3 is TGCAGCGGAACAGGGGGCTTATACAACACAGATACGCAGTATTTT. It is translated as CSGTGGLYNTDTQYF.

This sequence joins TRBV2 and TRBJ2-3; 7 nucleotides agree with TRBD1. Germline V gives CDR1 SNHLY, CDR2 FYNNEI. With 6 bases clipped from V and 7 bases from J, the junction kept 13 bases outside the gene matches. CDR3 length equals 15 residues. The CDR3 DNA is TGTGCCAGCAGACGCGAGGGGGCGACCCCTAATACGCAGTATTTT. Encoded protein: CASRREGATPNTQYF.